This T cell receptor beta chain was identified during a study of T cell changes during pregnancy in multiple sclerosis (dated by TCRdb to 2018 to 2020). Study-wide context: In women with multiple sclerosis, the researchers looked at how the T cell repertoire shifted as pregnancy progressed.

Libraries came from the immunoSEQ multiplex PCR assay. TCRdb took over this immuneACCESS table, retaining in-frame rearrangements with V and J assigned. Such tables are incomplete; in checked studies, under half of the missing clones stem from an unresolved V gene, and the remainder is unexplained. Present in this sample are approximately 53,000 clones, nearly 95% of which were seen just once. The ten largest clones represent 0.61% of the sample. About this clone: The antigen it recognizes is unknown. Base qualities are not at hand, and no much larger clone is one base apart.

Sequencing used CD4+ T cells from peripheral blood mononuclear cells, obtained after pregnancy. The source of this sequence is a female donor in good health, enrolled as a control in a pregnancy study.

In nucleotides, the sequence is TGTGCCAGCAGTTTCGGAGGGCGGCTTAGCTCCTACGAGCAGTACTTC. The translation is CASSFGGRLSSYEQYF. The rearranged segments are TRBV28 and TRBJ2-7; D gene: possibly TRBD2, on 6 matching bases. The junction shows trimming of 3 bases on V and 0 bases on J, plus 15 bases between the germline ends. The CDR3, cysteine through phenylalanine, is 16 amino acids long. The CDR3 DNA has 48 bases and is translated from base 1. The CDR1 and CDR2 encoded by the germline V gene are MDHEN and SYDVKM.